The sequence of this T cell receptor (beta chain) was determined in a study of T cells after yellow fever vaccination. Study-wide background: Preparation of the low-cell-number fractions used SMART-Seq v4 Ultra Low Input. Overall study findings and caveats: Primary-vaccination clones mostly resurfaced post-booster (just under 98% CD4, roughly 87% CD8). Weaker overall, the secondary response nonetheless peaked faster (day 5 versus 15).

5'RACE template switching produced TCR cDNA carrying a universal primer site and UMIs. TCRdb reprocessed the 5' RACE reads with MiXCR, giving one entry per CDR3 protein. The sample has around 550,000 distinct CDR3 sequences; 15% to 20% are singletons. In regard to this clonotype: The antigen remains unidentified.

The germline V gene has CDR1 MNHNS and CDR2 SASEGT. The CDR3 runs to 13 residues. Trimming stripped 10 bases from V and 1 base from J, with 10 bases between. The starting material was PBMCs, obtained 15 days after the yellow fever booster vaccination. V and J are TRBV6-1 and TRBJ2-2, with D tentatively TRBD2 (6 bases). The source of this sequence is a young man who received the YFV17D yellow fever vaccine. The chain's CDR3 is CAIGTGNTGELFF. CDR3 DNA sequence: TGTGCCATCGGGACTGGGAACACCGGGGAGCTGTTTTTT.